This entry lists 27 T cell receptor beta chains sequenced from one sample in a study of cytomegalovirus exposure and HLA in healthy donors. The PCR ran on 60 Vbeta and 13 Jbeta primers. Profiled with immunoSEQ multiplex PCR; TCRdb holds only in-frame clones, not every one. The sample gives about 120,000 clones, roughly 69% of which show up once; roughly 8.2% is in the top ten. The source material was PBMCs. The receptor set was obtained from a woman in her thirties or forties in good health and CMV-seropositive.

This clone was seen a single time. The chain recombines TRBV2 with TRBJ1-1, with D unclear. V lost 9 bases, J lost 0 bases, and 17 bases lay in between. The CDR3 spans 15 residues. Germline CDR1 SNHLY, CDR2 FYNNEI. The CDR3 sequence: CASLKGETMNTEAFF. CDR3 sequence (DNA): TGTGCCAGTCTGAAAGGAGAAACCATGAACACTGAAGCTTTCTTT.

This clone appeared a single time. The V gene is TRBV2, the J gene TRBJ1-2, with TRBD1 as a possible D gene (6 bases). V lost 7 bases, J lost 4 bases, and 13 bases lay in between. This CDR3 is 13 amino acids long. The germline CDR1 and CDR2 sequences are SNHLY and FYNNEI. CDR3 nucleotide sequence: TGTGCCAGCAAGGGAACAGGGATCTATGGCTACACCTTC. Translating gives CASKGTGIYGYTF.

This chain uses TRBV6-5 with TRBJ1-2; weak D call: TRBD1 (5 bases). V dropped 4 bases and J dropped 4 bases, with 13 bases sitting between them. The CDR3 has 14 amino acids. Per the germline V gene, CDR1 is MNHEY and CDR2 is SVGAGI. The CDR3 DNA reads TGTGCCAGCAGTTCCGCGACAGCGGGCTATGGCTACACCTTC. It codes for CASSSATAGYGYTF.

This chain uses TRBV11-2 with TRBJ1-3, with D possibly TRBD1 on 5 matching bases. Trimming removed 4 bases from V and 7 bases from J, with 17 bases in between. The CDR3 contains 15 residues. CDR1 and CDR2 (germline): SGHAT, FQNNGV. In DNA, the CDR3 is TGTGCCAGCAGCTCCGCCCAGACAGCGATCAACACCATATATTTT. Protein product: CASSSAQTAINTIYF. Full variable domain (remainder filled in from reference TRBV11-2 and TRBJ1-3): EAGVAQSPRYKIIEKRQSVAFWCNPISGHATLYWYQQILGQGPKLLIQFQNNGVVDDSQLPKDRFSAERLKGVDSTLKIQPAKLEDSAVYLCASSSAQTAINTIYFGEGSWLTVV.

The table lists this clone with a few counts. The chain carries TRBV2 and TRBJ1-5; D unclear. CDR3 length equals 14 residues. Germline V gene sequence: CDR1 SNHLY, CDR2 FYNNEI. The V and J ends lost 2 bases and 2 bases respectively, with 7 bases between them. The CDR3 sequence is CASSEITGNQPQHF. In DNA, the CDR3 is TGTGCCAGCAGTGAAATCACAGGCAATCAGCCCCAGCATTTT.

The rearrangement joins TRBV19 to TRBJ1-1, with D hard to call. The V and J ends lost 6 bases and 7 bases respectively, with 12 bases between them. From germline, CDR1 is LNHDA and CDR2 SQIVND (reference sequence). CDR3 length: 12 amino acids. The CDR3 nucleotides are TGTGCCAGTAGCCGGAGGAGGGATGAAGCTTTCTTT. Translating gives CASSRRRDEAFF.

Note on this clone: One end of the junction varies from germline; a read error may be responsible. J is TRBJ1-3 and V is TRBV6-1; no clear D gene. The CDR3 covers 13 residues. Per germline, CDR1 MNHNS and CDR2 SASEGT. CDR3 nucleotide sequence: TGTGCGAGCACGGAGGTTCCTGGAAACACCATATATTTT. Translation: CASTEVPGNTIYF.

The chain is built from TRBV19 and TRBJ2-3; D gene uncertain. Trimming took off 6 bases at V and 2 bases at J, with 12 bases between the two ends. CDR3 length equals 14 residues. The germline V gene encodes CDR1 LNHDA and CDR2 SQIVND (reference sequence). In DNA, the CDR3 is TGTGCCAGTAGGTCAGGAAGTACCACAGATACGCAGTATTTT. This translates into CASRSGSTTDTQYF.

The J gene is TRBJ2-5, the V gene TRBV11-3; 8 nucleotides agree with TRBD2. Trimming removed 5 bases from V and 5 bases from J; junction bases left unmatched: 13. CDR1 and CDR2 from the germline V gene are SGHNT and YENEEA. The CDR3 extends over 16 amino acids. This chain's CDR3 is CASSPTKTGGLETQYF. The CDR3 nucleotides are TGTGCCAGCAGCCCGACTAAAACGGGAGGGTTGGAGACCCAGTACTTC.

The chain links TRBV5-4 to TRBJ1-4, with 9 bases aligning to TRBD1. The germline gives CDR1 SGHNT, CDR2 YYREEE (reference sequence). Unmatched junction bases numbered 7, after V lost 3 bases and J lost 4 bases. The CDR3 length is 16 residues. The CDR3 region has the DNA TGTGCCAGCAGCTCGACTCTGGGACAGGGTAATGAAAAACTGTTTTTT. Protein: CASSSTLGQGNEKLFF. The whole variable domain, remainder taken from reference TRBV5-4 and TRBJ1-4, is ETGVTQSPTHLIKTRGQQVTLRCSSQSGHNTVSWYQQALGQGPQFIFQYYREEENGRGNFPPRFSGLQFPNYSSELNVNALELDDSALYLCASSSTLGQGNEKLFFGSGTQLSVL.

The CDR3 nucleotides read TGTGCCAGCAGTGAAGCCGTAGGGGTAGTCTACGAGCAGTACTTC. As protein: CASSEAVGVVYEQYF. The genes are TRBV6-1 and TRBJ2-7; a possible D gene is TRBD1 (5 bases). CDR1 and CDR2 from the germline V gene are MNHNS and SASEGT. Trimming removed 0 bases from V and 3 bases from J, with 12 bases in between. The CDR3 runs to 15 residues.

The rearrangement uses TRBV9 and TRBJ2-5, with 10 nucleotides matching TRBD1. The germline V gene has CDR1 SGDLS and CDR2 YYNGEE. The V segment lost 4 bases and the J segment 3 bases; nucleotides outside the gene matches: 6. The CDR3 extends over 15 amino acids. The CDR3 DNA is TGTGCCAGCAGCCTAGAGGGGACAGGGGAAGAGACCCAGTACTTC. The encoded protein is CASSLEGTGEETQYF.

This clone has more than one count but fewer than ten. The chain joins TRBV5-5 to TRBJ1-6; a possible D gene is TRBD1 (6 bases). Germline V gene data show CDR1 as SGHKS and CDR2 as YYEKEE (reference sequence). This CDR3 is 16 amino acids long. Trimming removed 4 bases at V and 7 bases at J, with 18 bases between. CDR3 sequence (DNA): TGTGCCAGCAGCGAACGAACCGGGACACAAAATTCACCCCTCCACTTT. Encoded protein: CASSERTGTQNSPLHF.

The CDR3 loop reads CASSYSRAGELFF. CDR3 DNA sequence: TGTGCCAGCAGTTACTCGAGGGCCGGGGAGCTGTTTTTT. This chain links TRBV6-6 with TRBJ2-2, with D possibly being TRBD2 (5 bases). The germline V gene has CDR1 MNHNY and CDR2 SVGAGI (reference sequence). This CDR3 has 13 residues. Trimming stripped 0 bases from V and 6 bases from J, with 5 bases between.

The chain is built from TRBV10-3 and TRBJ2-1; 12 bases line up with TRBD2. The length of the CDR3 is 16 residues. CDR1 and CDR2 from the germline V gene are ENHRY and SYGVKD. Trimming at V came to 6 bases and at J to 7 bases, leaving 10 bases not matched to a gene. The CDR3 here is CAISTSSGGAGNEQFF. DNA for the CDR3: TGTGCCATCAGCACCTCTAGCGGGGGGGCTGGGAATGAGCAGTTCTTC.

The chain links TRBV19 to TRBJ1-1; 7 bases are shared with TRBD1. The germline V gene has CDR1 LNHDA and CDR2 SQIVND (reference sequence). The CDR3 length is 12 residues. DNA for the CDR3: TGTGCTTCACGAACGGGACAGCTTGCAGCTTTCTTT. Translated, it gives CASRTGQLAAFF.

This clone was counted between two and nine times. The chain couples TRBV5-4 to TRBJ1-1; D is unclear. Germline CDR1 is SGHNT and CDR2 is YYREEE (reference sequence). Trimming took 3 bases from V and 4 from J, leaving 10 bases between them. CDR3 length equals 13 residues. The CDR3, as DNA: TGTGCCAGCAGCTCGGACTTACCCACTGAAGCTTTCTTT. Protein product: CASSSDLPTEAFF.

This sequence joins TRBV21-1 and TRBJ1-1. TRBV21-1 is an annotated pseudogene. The CDR3 runs to 19 residues. Here the CDR3 reads CASSKVPRETVEKDTEAFF. The CDR3 DNA reads TGTGCCAGCAGCAAAGTACCCCGAGAGACTGTCGAGAAGGACACTGAAGCTTTCTTT.

This chain links TRBV29-1 with TRBJ2-5; 10 bases align to TRBD2. The CDR3 totals 14 residues. The ends lost 5 bases at V and 5 bases at J; junction bases unmatched: 8. Germline CDR1 reads SQVTM; CDR2 reads ANQGSEA. This chain's CDR3 is CSVLLAGGTETQYF. In nucleotides, the CDR3 is TGCAGCGTTCTATTAGCGGGAGGCACGGAGACCCAGTACTTC.

The chain is built from TRBV5-4 and TRBJ2-1; D may be TRBD1 (5 bases). Trimming removed 7 bases at V and 5 bases at J, with 10 bases between. Germline lookup yields CDR1 SGHNT and CDR2 YYREEE (reference sequence). The CDR3 spans 12 residues. The CDR3 region is CASFDRDNEQFF. The DNA of the CDR3 is TGTGCCAGCTTTGACAGAGACAATGAGCAGTTCTTC.

V gene TRBV4-2 combines with J gene TRBJ1-4; 7 positions agree with TRBD1. J lost 10 bases, V lost 1 base, and 6 bases had no gene match. Germline CDR1 is LGHNA and CDR2 is YNFKEQ. This CDR3 spans 14 amino acids. As DNA, the CDR3 is TGTGCCAGCAGCCAAGCCGGGACAGACGGAAAACTGTTTTTT. Encoded protein: CASSQAGTDGKLFF.

This clone was recorded only once. This rearrangement joins TRBV10-3 to TRBJ2-4, with 9 bases matching TRBD1. The CDR3 is 16 residues long. Trimming at V came to 0 bases and at J to 4 bases, leaving 4 bases not matched to a gene. Germline-derived CDR1 and CDR2 are ENHRY and SYGVKD. CDR3 residues: CAISESWTGDKNIQYF. As DNA, the CDR3 is TGTGCCATCAGTGAGTCTTGGACAGGGGATAAAAACATTCAGTACTTC.

The chain is built from TRBV4-3 and TRBJ2-3, with 7 bases fitting TRBD1. This CDR3 has 15 amino acids. The germline gives CDR1 LGHNA, CDR2 YSLEER. V was pared by 2 bases and J by 4 bases, with 6 bases of the junction left unmatched. The CDR3 loop is CASSQRGQRPDTQYF. DNA of the CDR3: TGCGCCAGCAGCCAAAGGGGACAGAGGCCAGATACGCAGTATTTT.

CDR3 sequence (DNA): TGTGCCAGCAGTGACAGGGGACAGGGCCATAATCAGCCCCAGCATTTT. Translating gives CASSDRGQGHNQPQHF. This chain joins TRBV25-1 and TRBJ1-5; 9 nucleotides match TRBD1. The CDR3 is 16 residues long. Germline V lookup: CDR1 MGHDK, CDR2 SYGVNS. Germline trimming cut 3 bases from V and 4 bases from J; bases unmatched to any gene: 7.

This sequence joins TRBV7-7 and TRBJ2-7; weak D call: TRBD1 (6 bases). Germline V lookup: CDR1 SSHAT, CDR2 FNYEAQ (reference sequence). Trimming removed 5 bases at V and 6 bases at J, with 14 bases between. The CDR3 runs to 13 residues. In DNA, the CDR3 is TGTGCCAGCAGCGCCACAGGGAACGGCGAGCAGTACTTC. This gives the protein CASSATGNGEQYF.

The rearrangement uses TRBV6-5 and TRBJ2-5, with D possibly TRBD1 on 6 matching bases. V was shortened by 8 bases and J by 5 bases, with 15 bases between the two germline ends. The CDR3 sequence is 13 residues long. Germline CDR1 reads MNHEY; CDR2 reads SVGAGI. In DNA form, the CDR3 reads TGTGCCAGCCCGATCAGGGGCCAGGAGACCCAGTACTTC. It yields the protein CASPIRGQETQYF.

This clone was found many times. This chain connects TRBV9 to TRBJ1-1; TRBD1 matches 7 bases. Germline CDR1 and CDR2: SGDLS and YYNGEE. The CDR3 is 12 residues long. The J segment lost 5 bases and the V segment lost 4 bases, leaving 2 bases of the junction unmatched. The chain's CDR3 is CASSPGQTEAFF. CDR3 coding DNA: TGTGCCAGCAGCCCGGGACAGACTGAAGCTTTCTTT.